This T cell receptor (beta chain) emerged from a study of blood T cell repertoires in COVID-19. Across the whole study: Sites in the United States, Italy and Spain provided acute and convalescent COVID-19 samples.

Some clones are missing from TCRdb's copy, which holds only in-frame ones; the method was immunoSEQ multiplex PCR. The sample lists 110,000 or so clones; just over 85% were seen once. The CDR3 extends over 13 amino acids. Germline CDR1 SEHNR, CDR2 FQNEAQ (reference sequence). The V and J ends lost 2 bases and 3 bases respectively, with 8 bases between them. The sample taken for sequencing was peripheral blood. The TCR originated in a human donor in a cohort sampled during active COVID-19. The genes are TRBV7-9 and TRBJ2-7; D is undetermined. DNA of the CDR3: TGTGCCAGCAGCTTAACAGTGGGCTACGAGCAGTACTTC. Translated: CASSLTVGYEQYF.